This T cell receptor (beta chain) derives from a study of cytomegalovirus exposure and HLA in healthy donors. About the research overall: The Caucasian-associated ancestry cluster held roughly 81% of 300 to 450 genotyped donors. Study-wide results and caveats: What a later analysis showed was that several of the most significant clusters appeared linked to common viral pathogens.

The V and J ends lost 0 bases and 5 bases, in that order; junction bases with no gene match: 9. There are 16 residues in the CDR3. Germline CDR1 reads SGHVS; CDR2 reads FNYEAQ. For this clone: Its antigen remains unidentified.

The PCR contained 60 Vbeta and 13 Jbeta primers. The data were produced by immunoSEQ multiplex PCR, yet TCRdb's version contains in-frame clones alone and is incomplete. Here the sample table reports approximately 120,000 clones. The sequence came from a man aged 35-49 years in good health and CMV-seronegative. V usage is TRBV7-6 and J usage is TRBJ2-7; 8 bases are shared with TRBD1. The sample comprised PBMCs. The CDR3 protein is CASSLAQGAIFHEQYF. The CDR3 nucleotides are TGTGCCAGCAGCTTAGCGCAGGGGGCGATTTTCCACGAGCAGTACTTC. The complete variable domain, with remaining parts taken from reference TRBV7-6 and TRBJ2-7, reads GAGVSQSPRYKVTKRGQDVALRCDPISGHVSLYWYRQALGQGPEFLTYFNYEAQQDKSGLPNDRFSAERPEGSISTLTIQRTEQRDSAMYRCASSLAQGAIFHEQYFGPGTRLTVT.